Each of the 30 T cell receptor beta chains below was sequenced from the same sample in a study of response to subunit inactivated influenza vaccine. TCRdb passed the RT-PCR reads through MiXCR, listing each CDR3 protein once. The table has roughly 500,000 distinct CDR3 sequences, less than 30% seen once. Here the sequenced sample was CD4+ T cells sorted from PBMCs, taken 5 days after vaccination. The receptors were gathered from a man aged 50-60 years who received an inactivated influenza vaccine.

The CDR3 DNA sequence: TGTGCCATCAGACGGGAGTCAGACACCGGGGAGCTGTTTTTT. Translated, it gives CAIRRESDTGELFF. The chain combines TRBV10-3 with TRBJ2-2; weak D call: TRBD2 (6 bases). With 6 bases removed from V and 3 bases from J, the gap between germline ends came to 11 bases. This CDR3 contains 14 residues. Germline lookup yields CDR1 ENHRY and CDR2 SYGVKD.

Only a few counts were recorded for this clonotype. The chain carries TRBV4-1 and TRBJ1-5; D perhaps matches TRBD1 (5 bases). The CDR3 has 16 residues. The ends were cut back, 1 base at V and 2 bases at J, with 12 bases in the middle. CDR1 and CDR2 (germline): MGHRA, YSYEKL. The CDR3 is CASSQVPTAGNQPQHF. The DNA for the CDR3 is TGCGCCAGCAGCCAAGTCCCGACAGCTGGCAATCAGCCCCAGCATTTT.

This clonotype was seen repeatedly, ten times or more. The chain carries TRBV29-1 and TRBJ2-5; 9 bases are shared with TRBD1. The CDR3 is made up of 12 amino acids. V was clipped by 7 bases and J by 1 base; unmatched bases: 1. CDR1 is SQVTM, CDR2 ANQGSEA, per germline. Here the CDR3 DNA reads TGCAGCGCGGGACAGGGCCAAGAGACCCAGTACTTC. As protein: CSAGQGQETQYF.

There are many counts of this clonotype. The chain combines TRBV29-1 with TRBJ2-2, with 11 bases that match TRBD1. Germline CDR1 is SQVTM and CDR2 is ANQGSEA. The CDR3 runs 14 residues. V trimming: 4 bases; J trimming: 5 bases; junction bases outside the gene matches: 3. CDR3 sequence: CSVAGTGGTGELFF. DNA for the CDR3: TGCAGCGTTGCCGGGACAGGGGGGACCGGGGAGCTGTTTTTT.

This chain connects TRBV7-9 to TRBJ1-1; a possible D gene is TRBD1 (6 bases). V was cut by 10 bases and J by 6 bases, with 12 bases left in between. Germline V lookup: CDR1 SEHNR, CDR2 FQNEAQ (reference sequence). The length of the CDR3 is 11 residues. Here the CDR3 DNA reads TGTGCCATCAAGAGGGGGGCTGAAGCTTTCTTT. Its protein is CAIKRGAEAFF. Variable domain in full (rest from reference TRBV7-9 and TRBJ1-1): DTGVSQNPRHKITKRGQNVTFRCDPISEHNRLYWYRQTLGQGPEFLTYFQNEAQLEKSRLLSDRFSAERPKGSFSTLEIQRTEQGDSAMYLCAIKRGAEAFFGQGTRLTVV.

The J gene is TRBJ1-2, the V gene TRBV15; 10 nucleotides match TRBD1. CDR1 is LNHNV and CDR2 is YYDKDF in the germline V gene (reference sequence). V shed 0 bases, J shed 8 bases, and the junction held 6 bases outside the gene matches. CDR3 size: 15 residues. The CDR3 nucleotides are TGTGCCACCAGCAGAGATCGGGGGACAGGGGACGGCTACACCTTC. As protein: CATSRDRGTGDGYTF.

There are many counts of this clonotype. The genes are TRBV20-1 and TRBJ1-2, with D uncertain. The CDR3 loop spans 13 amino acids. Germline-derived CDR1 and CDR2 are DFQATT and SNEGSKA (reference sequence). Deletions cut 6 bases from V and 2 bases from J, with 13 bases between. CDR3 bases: TGCAGTGCCGTTGACTCCTTCAACTATGGCTACACCTTC. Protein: CSAVDSFNYGYTF.

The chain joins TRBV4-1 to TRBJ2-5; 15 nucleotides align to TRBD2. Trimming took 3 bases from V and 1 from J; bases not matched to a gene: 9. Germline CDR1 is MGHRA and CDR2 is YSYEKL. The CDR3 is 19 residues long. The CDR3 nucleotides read TGCGCCAGCAGCCAGCAAGGGGGACTAGCGGGGGGCCCCCAAGAGACCCAGTACTTC. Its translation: CASSQQGGLAGGPQETQYF.

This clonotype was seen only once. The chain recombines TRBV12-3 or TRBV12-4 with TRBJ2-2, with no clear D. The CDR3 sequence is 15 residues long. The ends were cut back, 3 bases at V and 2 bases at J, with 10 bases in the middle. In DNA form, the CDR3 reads TGTGCCAGCAGTTTCAATCTGGGTAACACCGGGGAGCTGTTTTTT. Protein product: CASSFNLGNTGELFF.

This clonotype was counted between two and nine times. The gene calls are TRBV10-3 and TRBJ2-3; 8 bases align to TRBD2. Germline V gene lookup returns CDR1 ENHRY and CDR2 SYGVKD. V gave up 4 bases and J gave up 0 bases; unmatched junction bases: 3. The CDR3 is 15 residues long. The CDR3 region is CAISGASGSTDTQYF. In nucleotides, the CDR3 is TGTGCCATCAGTGGAGCTAGCGGGAGCACAGATACGCAGTATTTT.

The DNA for the CDR3 is TGTGCCAGCAGCCCCCCGTGGACTAGCGGGGCCGGGGAGCTGTTTTTT. Translated: CASSPPWTSGAGELFF. The rearrangement joins TRBV6-1 to TRBJ2-2; TRBD2 matches 12 bases. J gave up 6 bases and V 6 bases, and 8 bases lay outside the gene matches. The CDR3 spans 16 residues. CDR1 is MNHNS, CDR2 SASEGT, per germline.

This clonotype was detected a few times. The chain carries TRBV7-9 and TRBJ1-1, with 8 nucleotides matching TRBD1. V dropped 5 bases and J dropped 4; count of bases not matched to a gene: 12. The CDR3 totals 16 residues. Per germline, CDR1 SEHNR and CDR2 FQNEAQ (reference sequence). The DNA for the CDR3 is TGTGCCAGCAGCAACAGACAGGGGAGCCCCGGCACTGAAGCTTTCTTT. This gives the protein CASSNRQGSPGTEAFF. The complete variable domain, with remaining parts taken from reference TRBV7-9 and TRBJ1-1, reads DTGVSQNPRHKITKRGQNVTFRCDPISEHNRLYWYRQTLGQGPEFLTYFQNEAQLEKSRLLSDRFSAERPKGSFSTLEIQRTEQGDSAMYLCASSNRQGSPGTEAFFGQGTRLTVV.

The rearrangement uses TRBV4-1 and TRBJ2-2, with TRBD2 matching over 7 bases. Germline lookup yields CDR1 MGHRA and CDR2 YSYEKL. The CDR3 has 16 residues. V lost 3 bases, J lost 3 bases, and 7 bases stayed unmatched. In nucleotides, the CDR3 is TGCGCCAGCAGCCACGGGGGACTACGGTACACCGGGGAGCTGTTTTTT. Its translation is CASSHGGLRYTGELFF.

The CDR3 here is CSAARPGSTKNIQYF. The CDR3 nucleotides are TGCAGTGCTGCCCGACCGGGGTCGACCAAAAACATTCAGTACTTC. The chain joins TRBV20-1 to TRBJ2-4, with D perhaps TRBD2 (5 bases). CDR1 DFQATT and CDR2 SNEGSKA come from the germline V gene (reference sequence). CDR3 length: 15 residues. V was trimmed by 5 bases and J by 2 bases, leaving 16 bases between them.

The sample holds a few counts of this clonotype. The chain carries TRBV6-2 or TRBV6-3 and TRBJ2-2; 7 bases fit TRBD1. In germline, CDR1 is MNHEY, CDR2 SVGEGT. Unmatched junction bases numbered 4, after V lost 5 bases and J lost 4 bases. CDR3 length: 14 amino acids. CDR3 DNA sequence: TGTGCCAGCAGTACACAGGGGATCACCGGGGAGCTGTTTTTT. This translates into CASSTQGITGELFF.

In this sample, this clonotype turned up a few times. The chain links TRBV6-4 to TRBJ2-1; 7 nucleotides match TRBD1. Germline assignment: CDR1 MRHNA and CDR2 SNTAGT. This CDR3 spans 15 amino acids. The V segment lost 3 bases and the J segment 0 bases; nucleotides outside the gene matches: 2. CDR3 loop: CASSEWDSSYNEQFF. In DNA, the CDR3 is TGTGCCAGCAGTGAGTGGGACAGCTCCTACAATGAGCAGTTCTTC.

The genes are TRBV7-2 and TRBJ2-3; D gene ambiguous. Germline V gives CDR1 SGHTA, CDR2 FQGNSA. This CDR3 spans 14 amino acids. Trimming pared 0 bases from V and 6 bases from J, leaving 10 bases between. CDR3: CASSLAMAEDTQYF. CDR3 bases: TGTGCCAGCAGCTTAGCGATGGCGGAGGATACGCAGTATTTT.

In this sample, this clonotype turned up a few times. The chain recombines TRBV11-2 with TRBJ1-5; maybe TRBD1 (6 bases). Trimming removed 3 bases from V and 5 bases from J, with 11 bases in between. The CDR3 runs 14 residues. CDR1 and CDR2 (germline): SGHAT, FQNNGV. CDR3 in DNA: TGTGCCAGCAGCTTGGGGGGCTGGGATCAGCCCCAGCATTTT. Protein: CASSLGGWDQPQHF.

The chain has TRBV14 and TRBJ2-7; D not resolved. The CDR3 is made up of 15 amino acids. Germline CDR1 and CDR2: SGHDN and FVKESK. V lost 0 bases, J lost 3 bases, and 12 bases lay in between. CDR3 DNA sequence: TGTGCCAGCAGCCAAGATTCGAGCAGGATCTACGAGCAGTACTTC. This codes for CASSQDSSRIYEQYF.

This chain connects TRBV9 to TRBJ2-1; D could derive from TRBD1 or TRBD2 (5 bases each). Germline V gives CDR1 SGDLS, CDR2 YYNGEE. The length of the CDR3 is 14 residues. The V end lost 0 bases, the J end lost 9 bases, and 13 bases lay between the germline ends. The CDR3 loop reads CASSVEPQRGEQFF. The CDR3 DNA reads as TGTGCCAGCAGCGTAGAACCTCAGAGGGGTGAGCAGTTCTTC.

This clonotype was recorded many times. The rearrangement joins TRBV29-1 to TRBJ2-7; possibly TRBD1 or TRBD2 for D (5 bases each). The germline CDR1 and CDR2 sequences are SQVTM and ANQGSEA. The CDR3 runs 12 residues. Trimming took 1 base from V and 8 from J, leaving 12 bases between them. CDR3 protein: CSVEGDRLKQYF. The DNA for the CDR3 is TGCAGCGTTGAAGGGGACCGACTGAAGCAGTACTTC.

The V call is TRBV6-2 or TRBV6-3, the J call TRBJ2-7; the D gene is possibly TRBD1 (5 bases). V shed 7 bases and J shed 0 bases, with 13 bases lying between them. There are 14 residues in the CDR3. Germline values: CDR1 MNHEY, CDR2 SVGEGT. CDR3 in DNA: TGTGCCAGCACCGAAGACAGTTCCTCCTACGAGCAGTACTTC. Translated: CASTEDSSSYEQYF.

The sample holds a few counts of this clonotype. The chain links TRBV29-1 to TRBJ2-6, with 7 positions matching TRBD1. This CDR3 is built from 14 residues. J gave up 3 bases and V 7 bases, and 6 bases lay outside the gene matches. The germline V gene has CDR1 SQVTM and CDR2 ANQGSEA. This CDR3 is CSGRQGGGANVLTF. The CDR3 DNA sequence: TGCAGCGGAAGACAGGGTGGTGGGGCCAACGTCCTGACTTTC. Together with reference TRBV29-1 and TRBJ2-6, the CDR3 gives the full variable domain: SAVISQKPSRDICQRGTSLTIQCQVDSQVTMMFWYRQQPGQSLTLIATANQGSEATYESGFVIDKFPISRPNLTFSTLTVSNMSPEDSSIYLCSGRQGGGANVLTFGAGSRLTVL.

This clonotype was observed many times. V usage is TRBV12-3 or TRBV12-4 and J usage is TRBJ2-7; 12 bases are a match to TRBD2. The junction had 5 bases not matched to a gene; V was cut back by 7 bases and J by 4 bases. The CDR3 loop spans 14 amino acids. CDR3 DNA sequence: TGTGCCAGCAACCTAGCGGGAGGGCCTTACGAGCAGTACTTC. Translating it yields CASNLAGGPYEQYF.

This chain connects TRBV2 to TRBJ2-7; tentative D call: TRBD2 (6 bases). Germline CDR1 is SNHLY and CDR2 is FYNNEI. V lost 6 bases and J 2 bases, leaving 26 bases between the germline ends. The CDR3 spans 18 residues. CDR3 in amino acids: CASRPSGRVDREAYEQYF. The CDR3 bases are TGTGCCAGCAGGCCCAGCGGGCGAGTAGACAGAGAGGCCTACGAGCAGTACTTC.

The CDR3 here is CASSYSTGTGELFF. The CDR3 nucleotides read TGTGCCAGCAGTTACTCAACGGGGACCGGGGAGCTGTTTTTT. The chain has TRBV6-5 and TRBJ2-2; D may be TRBD2 (5 bases). The CDR3 runs 14 residues. Trimming took off 0 bases at V and 5 bases at J, with 7 bases between the two ends. CDR1 MNHEY and CDR2 SVGAGI come from the germline V gene.

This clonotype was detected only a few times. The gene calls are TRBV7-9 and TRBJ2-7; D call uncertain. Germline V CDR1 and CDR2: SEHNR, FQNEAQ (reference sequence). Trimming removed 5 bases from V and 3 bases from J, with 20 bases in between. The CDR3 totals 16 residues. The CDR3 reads CASSHRVPGSFYEQYF. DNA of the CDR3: TGTGCCAGCAGCCATAGGGTCCCCGGGTCTTTCTACGAGCAGTACTTC.

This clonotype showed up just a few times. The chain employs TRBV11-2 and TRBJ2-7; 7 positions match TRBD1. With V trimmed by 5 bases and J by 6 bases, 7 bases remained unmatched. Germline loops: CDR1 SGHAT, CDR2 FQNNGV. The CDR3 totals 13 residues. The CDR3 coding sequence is TGTGCCAGCAGCCGAACAACAGGGGCCGAGCAGTACTTC. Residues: CASSRTTGAEQYF.

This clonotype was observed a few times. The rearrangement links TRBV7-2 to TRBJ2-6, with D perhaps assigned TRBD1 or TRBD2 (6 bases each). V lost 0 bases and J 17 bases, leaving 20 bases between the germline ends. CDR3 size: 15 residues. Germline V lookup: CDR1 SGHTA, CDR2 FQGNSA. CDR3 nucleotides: TGTGCCAGCAGCTTAGCCAGGGGCGCGGCGGGGCTTTTGACTTTC. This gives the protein CASSLARGAAGLLTF.

The CDR3 region has the DNA TGTGCCAGCTCACCAGGGTCCAAAGATACGCAGTATTTT. This translates into CASSPGSKDTQYF. The genes are TRBV18 and TRBJ2-3; D is ambiguous. CDR1 is KGHSH, CDR2 LQKENI, per germline. V was shortened by 2 bases and J by 5 bases, with 8 bases between the two germline ends. This CDR3 has 13 residues.